The T cell receptor beta chain described here comes from a study of T-cell reconstitution after alpha-beta-depleted transplantation in children. Unique molecular identifiers were built into the TCRbeta library. Using its own MiXCR run on the PCR reads, TCRdb lists one record per CDR3 protein. The sample yields about 640,000 distinct CDR3 sequences, about 15% seen once. The CDR3 runs to 15 residues. CDR1 and CDR2 from the germline V gene are SGHTA and FQGNSA. V lost 8 bases and J lost 5, with 20 bases in between. This clonotype was observed a handful of times. Sample: PBMCs from the stem cell graft donor, taken from the stem cell graft. The sequence was obtained from a human donor who donated a stem cell graft to a child with acute myeloid leukemia. V usage is TRBV7-2 and J usage is TRBJ2-3; D might be TRBD2 (7 bases). CDR3 in DNA: TGTGCCAGCGTCCCGGGGGGCTATGAACTAGATACGCAGTATTTT. The encoded protein is CASVPGGYELDTQYF. The complete variable domain, with remaining parts taken from reference TRBV7-2 and TRBJ2-3, reads GAGVSQSPSNKVTEKGKDVELRCDPISGHTALYWYRQSLGQGLEFLIYFQGNSAPDKSGLPSDRFSAERTGGSVSTLTIQRTQQEDSAVYLCASVPGGYELDTQYFGPGTRLTVL.